This is a list of T cell receptor beta chains from one sample in a study of blood T cell repertoires in COVID-19. Repertoires were generated with immunoSEQ multiplex PCR, while TCRdb's copy carries only in-frame clones and drops some. This table has 400,000 or so clones, 80% to 90% appearing once. Sequencing input: PBMCs or T cells enriched from blood (not recorded which). The receptor source for this set is a middle-aged man in a cohort exposed to, infected with or recovered from COVID-19 (not recorded which). CDR3s include the opening cysteine and the closing phenylalanine or tryptophan. A D gene is named only where the DNA matches it firmly. Rows may omit the clone size; those that give it use once, few, many or a size class.

v_call	j_call	d_call	clone_size	cdr3_nt	cdr3_aa
TRBV19	TRBJ2-7	TRBD2	once	TGTGCCAGTAGTATACTAGCGGGAGAATACGAGCAGTACTTC	CASSILAGEYEQYF
TRBV5-1	TRBJ2-5	TRBD2	.	TGCGCCAGCAGCTTCGAGACTAGCGGGAGAGAAGAGACCCAGTACTTC	CASSFETSGREETQYF
TRBV10-3	TRBJ2-5	TRBD1	.	TGTGCCATCAGTGACCAAATAGTTGGACAGGGGACCGCAGAGACCCAGTACTTC	CAISDQIVGQGTAETQYF
TRBV12-3/TRBV12-4	TRBJ1-5	.	.	TGTGCCAGCACCGGCCAGGGACAGCCCCAGCATTTT	CASTGQGQPQHF
TRBV5-1	TRBJ1-2	.	few	TGCGCCAGCAGTCCGGAGGCGGGCTATGGCTACACCTTC	CASSPEAGYGYTF
TRBV28	TRBJ2-7	.	.	TGTGCCAGCACCCTCGGGCAGGCGGGATCCTACGAGCAGTACTTC	CASTLGQAGSYEQYF
TRBV5-1	TRBJ2-7	TRBD1	.	TGCGCCAGCCGTGAGGACAGGGAAAGCGAGCAGTACTTC	CASREDRESEQYF
TRBV19	TRBJ2-1	.	.	TGTGCCAGTAGTATCTCTAGCTGGAGCTCCTACAATGAGCAGTTCTTC	CASSISSWSSYNEQFF
TRBV24-1	TRBJ2-1	.	.	TGTGCCACCAGTGACCAGAACAGGGTTGAGCAGTTCTTC	CATSDQNRVEQFF
TRBV5-1	TRBJ1-3	.	.	TGCGCCCAGGCGCAGCTCTCTGGAAACACCATATATTTT	CAQAQLSGNTIYF
TRBV27	TRBJ2-5	.	.	TGTGCCAGCAGTTCCAGACTCCTAGGGGCGACCCAGTACTTC	CASSSRLLGATQYF
TRBV25-1	TRBJ1-3	TRBD1	once	TGTGCCAGCAGCCGGGACAGGGCTGGAAACACCATATATTTT	CASSRDRAGNTIYF
TRBV12-5	TRBJ2-1	.	once	TGTGCTAGTGGCCTAGGGAGCTCCTACAATGAGCAGTTCTTC	CASGLGSSYNEQFF
TRBV28	TRBJ1-1	.	.	TGTGCCAGCAGTTTCGGGGAACTGAACACTGAAGCTTTCTTT	CASSFGELNTEAFF
TRBV2	TRBJ2-7	TRBD2	.	TGTGCCAGCAGTGAGACTAGCTTCTACGAGCAGTACTTC	CASSETSFYEQYF
TRBV7-9	TRBJ1-1	.	.	TGTGCCAGCAGCTTAGGGGGGCAGAACACTGAAGCTTTCTTT	CASSLGGQNTEAFF
TRBV6-4	TRBJ2-2	.	.	TGTGCCAGCAGTGACTCCTGGAACACCGGGGAGCTGTTTTTT	CASSDSWNTGELFF
TRBV7-8	TRBJ1-2	.	.	TGTGCAAGCGGGGAGAGGGACTATGGCTACACCTTC	CASGERDYGYTF
TRBV29-1	TRBJ2-7	.	.	TGCAGCGTTGGTAGGACAGACTACGAGCAGTACTTC	CSVGRTDYEQYF
TRBV5-1	TRBJ1-2	.	.	TGCGCCAGCAGGACAGGAGATGGCTACACCTTC	CASRTGDGYTF
TRBV30	TRBJ2-3	.	.	TGTGCCTGGAGTCCCCTGAGCGATACGCAGTATTTT	CAWSPLSDTQYF
TRBV7-2	TRBJ2-7	TRBD2	.	TGTGCCAGCAGCATGACGACTAGCGGGGCCCCCTACGAGCAGTACTTC	CASSMTTSGAPYEQYF
TRBV7-8	TRBJ2-7	TRBD2	many	TGTGCCAGCAGCCTGATGCGTCTAGCGGGAGTGTTTGAGCAGTACTTC	CASSLMRLAGVFEQYF
TRBV7-8	TRBJ2-1	.	.	TGTGCCAGCAGCTTAGCGGGAGGTGAAAGTGAGCAGTTCTTC	CASSLAGGESEQFF
TRBV28	TRBJ2-1	.	.	TGTGCCAGCAGTTTCTTTCGGGGTAGCTCCTACAATGAGCAGTTCTTC	CASSFFRGSSYNEQFF
TRBV5-1	TRBJ1-2	.	.	TGCGCCAGCAGCTTTTGGGGGCCTGAAGATGGCTACACCTTC	CASSFWGPEDGYTF
TRBV3-1/TRBV3-2	TRBJ2-7	.	.	TGTGCCAGCAGCCAAGAATTCGAGGGATCCTACGAGCAGTACTTC	CASSQEFEGSYEQYF
TRBV4-2	TRBJ2-1	TRBD2	.	TGTGCCAGCAGCCAAGTTAGTTCGACTAGCGGGAGGAATAATGAGCAGTTCTTC	CASSQVSSTSGRNNEQFF
TRBV18	TRBJ1-1	TRBD1	.	TGTGCCAGCTCACGGGGACAGGGAGAGGAAGCTTTCTTT	CASSRGQGEEAFF
TRBV7-8	TRBJ1-1	TRBD1	few	TGTGCCAGCAGTTCCGACAGGGACGCAGAAGCTTTCTTT	CASSSDRDAEAFF
TRBV5-1	TRBJ1-2	TRBD1	few	TGCGCCAGCAGCTTGGGACAGGGGAACTATGGCTACACCTTC	CASSLGQGNYGYTF
TRBV10-1	TRBJ2-1	TRBD2	.	TGCGCCAGCAGTGATATCGGACTAGCGGGAGAGCAGTTCTTC	CASSDIGLAGEQFF
TRBV18	TRBJ1-4	.	.	TGTGCCAGCTCACCACGTACAGGCGGTAATGAAAAACTGTTTTTT	CASSPRTGGNEKLFF
TRBV5-1	TRBJ1-3	TRBD1	.	TGCGCCAGCAGCCCCCCGACAGGGGAGAGAGACACCATATATTTT	CASSPPTGERDTIYF
TRBV5-1	TRBJ1-1	.	.	TGCGCCAGCAGTTTGTCTACAGGGAGAGGGACTGAAGCTTTCTTT	CASSLSTGRGTEAFF
TRBV13	TRBJ2-2	.	.	TGTGCCAGCAGCTTCCGGAGGACGGTGAACACCGGGGAGCTGTTTTTT	CASSFRRTVNTGELFF
TRBV10-3	TRBJ1-4	TRBD1	.	TGTGCCATCAGTGACGGGACAGGGAATGAAAAACTGTTTTTT	CAISDGTGNEKLFF
TRBV27	TRBJ2-2	.	.	TGTGCCAGCAGTTTATGGGCCCCGGGGGTCGACACCGGGGAGCTGTTTTTT	CASSLWAPGVDTGELFF
TRBV18	TRBJ2-1	TRBD1	.	TGTGCCAGCTCACCTGAACAGGGGACCTACAATGAGCAGTTCTTC	CASSPEQGTYNEQFF
TRBV7-9	TRBJ1-6	.	.	TGTGCCAGCAGCTTAGGTACAGACAATTCACCCCTCCACTTT	CASSLGTDNSPLHF
TRBV20-1	TRBJ2-1	.	.	TGCAGTGCTACTGACGGTGCGGCTGAGCAGTTCTTC	CSATDGAAEQFF
TRBV30	TRBJ2-4	.	.	TGTGCCTGGAGTGTTCCCAGGGGTTGGGAAAACATTCAGTACTTC	CAWSVPRGWENIQYF
TRBV6-5	TRBJ1-1	.	.	TGTGCCAGCAGTTTCCGGGAGACCTTGGAAGCTTTCTTT	CASSFRETLEAFF
TRBV19	TRBJ1-1	TRBD1	.	TGTGCCAGTAGTCCCGGACAGGGGTGGACTGAAGCTTTCTTT	CASSPGQGWTEAFF
TRBV5-6	TRBJ2-7	TRBD2	.	TGTGCCAGCAGTTCTCCGGGACTAGCTTACGAGCAGTACTTC	CASSSPGLAYEQYF
TRBV10-2	TRBJ2-2	TRBD2	.	TGCGCCAGCAGTGGAGGCAAGCGGGAGGGCGGCGGGGAGCTGTTTTTT	CASSGGKREGGGELFF